A selection of T cell receptor beta chains follows, all from one sample in a study of blood T cells in healthy people across ages. In TCRdb, the 5' RACE reads were re-called with MiXCR into one record per CDR3 protein. Among roughly 860,000 distinct CDR3 sequences, about 62% were seen once, and the ten largest hold around a quarter. Sample: blood. These receptors came from a man aged 25 to 40 in good health. The CDR3 runs from the conserved cysteine through the conserved F or W. The order of the fields is D gene, CDR3 length, J gene, clone size, V gene, CDR3 DNA, CDR3 protein. The D gene is left open where the match is weak. A row's size may be missing; if present it is once, few, many or a size class.

D: TRBD1; length: 17; J: TRBJ2-4; size: .; V: TRBV4-3; DNA: TGCGCCAGCAGCCAACAAGGACAGGGTTTTGCCAAAAACATTCAGTACTTC; CDR3: CASSQQGQGFAKNIQYF
D: .; length: 11; J: TRBJ2-3; size: .; V: TRBV29-1; DNA: TGCAGCGTTAAGAGGTCAGATACGCAGTATTTT; CDR3: CSVKRSDTQYF
D: .; length: 14; J: TRBJ2-7; size: .; V: TRBV29-1; DNA: TGCAGCGTTGGAGGGGGCCGGGGGGCCTACGAGCAGTACTTC; CDR3: CSVGGGRGAYEQYF
D: TRBD1; length: 16; J: TRBJ1-2; size: .; V: TRBV12-3/TRBV12-4; DNA: TGTGCCAGCAGTTTAATACAGACAGGGGGCCGTTATGGCTACACCTTC; CDR3: CASSLIQTGGRYGYTF
D: .; length: 17; J: TRBJ2-1; size: .; V: TRBV5-5; DNA: TGTGCCAGCAGCCAGACCCGGGTCCCGAGCGCCTACAATGAGCAGTTCTTC; CDR3: CASSQTRVPSAYNEQFF
D: .; length: 13; J: TRBJ2-7; size: .; V: TRBV20-1; DNA: TGCAGTGCACAGGCCGGGACTTCCTACGAGCAGTACTTC; CDR3: CSAQAGTSYEQYF
D: .; length: 13; J: TRBJ2-5; size: many; V: TRBV29-1; DNA: TGCAGCGTTGCGCGACAGCCTCAAGAGACCCAGTACTTC; CDR3: CSVARQPQETQYF
D: .; length: 17; J: TRBJ1-4; size: once; V: TRBV6-2/TRBV6-3; DNA: TGTGCCAGCAGGAAACCGGGAGGAACAGGCCTAAATGAAAAACTGTTTTTT; CDR3: CASRKPGGTGLNEKLFF
D: .; length: 16; J: TRBJ2-3; size: .; V: TRBV5-6; DNA: TGTGCCAGCAGCTACCGCCTTAGCGGAAGCACAGATACGCAGTATTTT; CDR3: CASSYRLSGSTDTQYF
D: TRBD1; length: 14; J: TRBJ2-7; size: once; V: TRBV7-2; DNA: TGTGCCAGCAGCTACAGGGGGCTTACTTACGAGCAGTACTTC; CDR3: CASSYRGLTYEQYF
D: .; length: 13; J: TRBJ1-2; size: .; V: TRBV2; DNA: TGTGCCAGCAGTTCGACGCGGAACTATGGCTACACCTTC; CDR3: CASSSTRNYGYTF
D: .; length: 14; J: TRBJ2-5; size: few; V: TRBV15; DNA: TGTGCCACCAGCAGAGATTTAGGGCTAGAGACCCAGTACTTC; CDR3: CATSRDLGLETQYF
D: TRBD2; length: 15; J: TRBJ2-4; size: .; V: TRBV28; DNA: TGTGCCAGCAGCCAACACGGGGGGGCCGGAAACATTCAGTACTTC; CDR3: CASSQHGGAGNIQYF
D: .; length: 12; J: TRBJ2-1; size: few; V: TRBV3-1; DNA: TGTGCCAGCAGCCGTCAGGAGGGTCAGGCGTTCTTC; CDR3: CASSRQEGQAFF
D: .; length: 14; J: TRBJ2-1; size: once; V: TRBV13; DNA: TGTGCCAGCAGCAAGAGGGCATCCTACAATGAGCAGTTCTTC; CDR3: CASSKRASYNEQFF
D: TRBD1; length: 13; J: TRBJ1-5; size: .; V: TRBV6-1; DNA: TGTGCCAGCAGTCTCCAGGGGGCTCAGCCCCAGCATTTT; CDR3: CASSLQGAQPQHF
D: .; length: 12; J: TRBJ2-7; size: .; V: TRBV29-1; DNA: TGCAGCGTTGAAGGCGGACTGAGCGATCAGTACTTC; CDR3: CSVEGGLSDQYF
D: .; length: 17; J: TRBJ2-1; size: few; V: TRBV7-2; DNA: TGTGCCAGCAGCTCTGCCCCGAGGATTGCCTCCTACAATGAGCAGTTCTTC; CDR3: CASSSAPRIASYNEQFF
D: TRBD1; length: 16; J: TRBJ2-5; size: .; V: TRBV4-3; DNA: TGCGCCAGCAGCCTGGGACAGGGGACGTGGCAAGAGACCCAGTACTTC; CDR3: CASSLGQGTWQETQYF
D: .; length: 14; J: TRBJ2-5; size: .; V: TRBV5-5; DNA: TGTGCCAGCACCCTGCCCGGGGGCAAGAAGACCCAGTACTTC; CDR3: CASTLPGGKKTQYF
D: TRBD2; length: 14; J: TRBJ2-5; size: few; V: TRBV6-2/TRBV6-3; DNA: TGTGCCAGCAGTTATGGGACTAGCGCGGAGACCCAGTACTTC; CDR3: CASSYGTSAETQYF
D: TRBD1; length: 13; J: TRBJ1-4; size: .; V: TRBV29-1; DNA: TGCAGCGCCTCTGGACAGGACGCCATGAAACTGTTTTTT; CDR3: CSASGQDAMKLFF
D: TRBD1; length: 12; J: TRBJ2-5; size: few; V: TRBV20-1; DNA: TGCAGTGCTCAGGGGGTGGTAGAGACCCAGTACTTC; CDR3: CSAQGVVETQYF
D: .; length: 15; J: TRBJ2-3; size: .; V: TRBV7-2; DNA: TGTGCCAGCACCTTAGAGGGGGGGCAGACAGATACGCAGTATTTT; CDR3: CASTLEGGQTDTQYF
D: .; length: 13; J: TRBJ2-7; size: .; V: TRBV20-1; DNA: TGCAGTACCACCCCCAAGGGACCCTACGAGCAGTACTTC; CDR3: CSTTPKGPYEQYF
D: .; length: 13; J: TRBJ1-3; size: .; V: TRBV20-1; DNA: TGCAGTGCTAGGCAGGGTAGGCGAAACACCATATATTTT; CDR3: CSARQGRRNTIYF
D: .; length: 12; J: TRBJ2-3; size: many; V: TRBV12-3/TRBV12-4; DNA: TGTGCCAGCAGTTTAGCCCCAGATACGCAGTATTTT; CDR3: CASSLAPDTQYF
D: .; length: 15; J: TRBJ2-3; size: .; V: TRBV20-1; DNA: TGCAGTGCTAGAGGTGGGGGGGCCGGCACAGATACGCAGTATTTT; CDR3: CSARGGGAGTDTQYF
D: .; length: 15; J: TRBJ2-7; size: few; V: TRBV7-2; DNA: TGTGCCAGCAGCAATATATGGGGGGTTCTGGGCGAGCAGTACTTC; CDR3: CASSNIWGVLGEQYF
D: .; length: 16; J: TRBJ2-1; size: .; V: TRBV4-3; DNA: TGCGCCAGCAGCCAAGGGGGCAGGGGGGCTTGGTATGAGCAGTTCTTC; CDR3: CASSQGGRGAWYEQFF
D: .; length: 12; J: TRBJ2-1; size: few; V: TRBV4-2; DNA: TGTGCCAGCAGCCAAGAATCCCAGGAGCAGTTCTTC; CDR3: CASSQESQEQFF
D: TRBD2; length: 17; J: TRBJ2-1; size: .; V: TRBV5-1; DNA: TGCGCCAGCAGCCCAGAGGCGGGGGGGCCGCAGTACAATGGGCAGTTCTTC; CDR3: CASSPEAGGPQYNGQFF
D: .; length: 14; J: TRBJ1-2; size: .; V: TRBV7-3; DNA: TGTGCCAGCAGCTTAAACCCCGACGGCTATGGCTACACCTTC; CDR3: CASSLNPDGYGYTF
D: TRBD1; length: 17; J: TRBJ2-5; size: .; V: TRBV29-1; DNA: TGCAGCGTTGAAACCGGGGGACAGGCCGAACCCCAAGAGACCCAGTACTTC; CDR3: CSVETGGQAEPQETQYF
D: .; length: 15; J: TRBJ2-7; size: few; V: TRBV29-1; DNA: TGCAGCGTTGAAGGGGGGCAGGGTCTCTCCTACGAGCAGTACTTC; CDR3: CSVEGGQGLSYEQYF
D: .; length: 12; J: TRBJ1-1; size: .; V: TRBV20-1; DNA: TGCAGTGCTCCGATAGGGGGGAGTGAAGCTTTCTTT; CDR3: CSAPIGGSEAFF
D: .; length: 13; J: TRBJ1-5; size: few; V: TRBV12-3/TRBV12-4; DNA: TGTGCCAGCAGTTTTGGGGACTATCAGCCCCAGCATTTT; CDR3: CASSFGDYQPQHF
D: TRBD2; length: 16; J: TRBJ2-3; size: .; V: TRBV10-3; DNA: TGTACCATCAGGGCCGTAGCGGGAGTAGTGGCAGATACGCAGTATTTT; CDR3: CTIRAVAGVVADTQYF
D: .; length: 15; J: TRBJ2-4; size: .; V: TRBV6-5; DNA: TGTGCCAGCGGAACTTTCGCAGGGGACAAAAACATTCAGTACTTC; CDR3: CASGTFAGDKNIQYF
D: .; length: 14; J: TRBJ2-7; size: .; V: TRBV15; DNA: TGTGCCACCAGCTCCCGGTTGCGTCCCTACGAGCAGTACTTC; CDR3: CATSSRLRPYEQYF
D: TRBD1; length: 16; J: TRBJ2-7; size: .; V: TRBV4-2; DNA: TGTGCCAGCAGCCAAGCTGGGGACAGAGGGGGATCCGAGCAGTACTTC; CDR3: CASSQAGDRGGSEQYF
D: .; length: 15; J: TRBJ1-5; size: .; V: TRBV5-1; DNA: TGCGCCAGCAGCTTGGCGGGGTTTTACAATCAGCCCCAGCATTTT; CDR3: CASSLAGFYNQPQHF
D: .; length: 13; J: TRBJ2-5; size: .; V: TRBV29-1; DNA: TGCAGCGTTCCGTCGGGCAGCCAAGGGACCCAGTACTTC; CDR3: CSVPSGSQGTQYF
D: .; length: 15; J: TRBJ2-7; size: .; V: TRBV6-5; DNA: TGTGCCAGCGCTCGGGTGGGGGCGAGCTCCTACGAGCAGTACTTC; CDR3: CASARVGASSYEQYF